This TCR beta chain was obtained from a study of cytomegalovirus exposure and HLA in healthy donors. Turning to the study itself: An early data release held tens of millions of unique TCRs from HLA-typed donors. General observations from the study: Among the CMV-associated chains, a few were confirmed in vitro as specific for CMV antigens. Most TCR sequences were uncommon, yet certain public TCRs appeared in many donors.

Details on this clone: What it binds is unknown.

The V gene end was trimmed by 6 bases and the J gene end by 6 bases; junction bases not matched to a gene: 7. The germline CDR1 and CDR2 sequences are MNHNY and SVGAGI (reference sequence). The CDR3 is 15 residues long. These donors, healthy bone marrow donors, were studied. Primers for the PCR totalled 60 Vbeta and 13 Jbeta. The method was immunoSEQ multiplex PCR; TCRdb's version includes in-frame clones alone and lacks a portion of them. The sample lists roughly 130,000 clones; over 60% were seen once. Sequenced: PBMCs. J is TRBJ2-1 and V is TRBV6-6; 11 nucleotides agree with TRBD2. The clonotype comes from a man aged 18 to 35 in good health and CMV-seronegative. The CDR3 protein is CASSPGLAGINEQFF. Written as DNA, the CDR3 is TGTGCCAGCAGCCCTGGACTAGCGGGCATCAATGAGCAGTTCTTC.